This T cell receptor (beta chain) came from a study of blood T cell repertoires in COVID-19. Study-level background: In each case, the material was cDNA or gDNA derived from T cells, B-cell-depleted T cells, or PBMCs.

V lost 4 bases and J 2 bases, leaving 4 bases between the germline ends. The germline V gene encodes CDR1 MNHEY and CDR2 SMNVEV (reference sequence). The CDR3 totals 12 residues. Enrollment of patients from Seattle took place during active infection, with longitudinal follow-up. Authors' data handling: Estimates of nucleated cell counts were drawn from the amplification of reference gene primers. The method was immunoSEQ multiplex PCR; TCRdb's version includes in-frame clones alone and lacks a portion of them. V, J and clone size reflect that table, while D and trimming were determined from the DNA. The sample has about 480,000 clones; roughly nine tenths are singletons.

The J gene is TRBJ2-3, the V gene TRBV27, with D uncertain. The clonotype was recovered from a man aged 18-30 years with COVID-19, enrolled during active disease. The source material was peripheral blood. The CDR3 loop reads CASSSYTDTQYF. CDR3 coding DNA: TGTGCCAGCAGTTCCTACACAGATACGCAGTATTTT.